Following are 9 T cell receptor beta chains from one sample sequenced in a study of blood T cell repertoires in COVID-19. Measured with immunoSEQ multiplex PCR; TCRdb has only the in-frame clones, and not every one. Of around 700,000 clones listed, approximately 90% were seen once; the top ten hold roughly 0.25%. Sequences were obtained from peripheral blood. These receptors were taken from a woman between 18 and 29 years old with acute or convalescent COVID-19.

This clone has only a few counts. The chain has TRBV5-6 and TRBJ1-3, with D possibly being TRBD1 (5 bases). V was cut by 3 bases and J by 0 bases, with 13 bases left in between. The CDR3 totals 16 residues. Looked up from germline, CDR1 is SGHDT and CDR2 is YYEEEE. Here the CDR3 DNA reads TGTGCCAGCAGCTCCGGGACTGTACCCTCTGGAAACACCATATATTTT. Amino acids: CASSSGTVPSGNTIYF.

The V and J genes are TRBV24-1 and TRBJ2-7; no firm D call. The V gene lost 6 bases and the J gene lost 7 bases, with 12 bases spanning the gap. The germline CDR1 and CDR2 sequences are KGHDR and SFDVKD. This CDR3 comprises 12 residues. The CDR3 sequence is CATSHSNEEQYF. The CDR3 nucleotides are TGTGCCACCAGTCATTCAAATGAGGAGCAGTACTTC.

This clone has only one observation. The gene calls are TRBV30 and TRBJ1-3; no clear D gene. Germline V lookup: CDR1 GTSNPN, CDR2 SVGIG (reference sequence). The CDR3 runs 11 residues. V was trimmed by 4 bases and J by 4 bases, leaving 5 bases between them. CDR3 amino acids: CAWTYGNTIYF. The CDR3 DNA reads TGTGCCTGGACCTACGGAAACACCATATATTTT.

The chain's CDR3 is CATSARPGTGGNEQYF. CDR3 coding DNA: TGTGCCACCAGTGCGCGTCCTGGGACAGGGGGAAATGAGCAGTACTTC. This chain connects TRBV24-1 to TRBJ2-7, with 11 positions matching TRBD1. The CDR3 sequence is 16 residues long. Germline lookup yields CDR1 KGHDR and CDR2 SFDVKD. The trim removed 5 bases at V and 7 bases at J, leaving 12 bases unmatched.

The chain carries TRBV4-3 and TRBJ1-1, with D unresolved. Germline V gives CDR1 LGHNA, CDR2 YSLEER. The CDR3 consists of 18 residues. Trimming took 0 bases from V and 0 from J, leaving 17 bases between them. In nucleotides, the CDR3 is TGCGCCAGCAGCCAAGATACCGGGAGTGGTATGGTGAACACTGAAGCTTTCTTT. Encoded protein: CASSQDTGSGMVNTEAFF.

This chain uses TRBV19 with TRBJ2-7; 7 bases fit TRBD1. The CDR3 totals 14 residues. V trimming: 5 bases; J trimming: 0 bases; junction bases outside the gene matches: 4. Looked up from germline, CDR1 is LNHDA and CDR2 is SQIVND (reference sequence). The CDR3 is CASSRQGPSYEQYF. The CDR3, as DNA: TGTGCCAGTAGTCGACAGGGTCCCTCCTACGAGCAGTACTTC.

This clone was seen a single time. The gene calls are TRBV27 and TRBJ1-1; perhaps TRBD1 as D (5 bases). V was cut by 6 bases and J by 0 bases, with 20 bases left in between. The CDR3 totals 17 residues. The germline CDR1 and CDR2 sequences are MNHEY and SMNVEV (reference sequence). The CDR3 here is CASRPSRQPLMNTEAFF. CDR3 DNA: TGTGCCAGCAGACCGTCCAGACAGCCCCTAATGAACACTGAAGCTTTCTTT.

The chain combines TRBV13 with TRBJ1-1; D is ambiguous. Trimming shortened V by 2 bases and J by 5 bases, and 21 bases separated the two germline ends. The germline V gene encodes CDR1 PRHDT and CDR2 FYEKMQ (reference sequence). The CDR3 covers 17 residues. The CDR3 loop reads CASSLIGVAFKTTEAFF. In DNA, the CDR3 is TGTGCCAGCAGCTTAATAGGCGTAGCCTTTAAGACGACTGAAGCTTTCTTT.

This clone was seen a handful of times. The gene calls are TRBV4-3 and TRBJ1-1; TRBD1 matches 9 bases. The germline V gene has CDR1 LGHNA and CDR2 YSLEER. The CDR3 is made up of 11 amino acids. The trim removed 3 bases at V and 11 bases at J, leaving 1 base unmatched. The CDR3 loop reads CASSQGTGAFF. The CDR3 DNA follows: TGCGCCAGCAGCCAGGGGACAGGGGCTTTCTTT.